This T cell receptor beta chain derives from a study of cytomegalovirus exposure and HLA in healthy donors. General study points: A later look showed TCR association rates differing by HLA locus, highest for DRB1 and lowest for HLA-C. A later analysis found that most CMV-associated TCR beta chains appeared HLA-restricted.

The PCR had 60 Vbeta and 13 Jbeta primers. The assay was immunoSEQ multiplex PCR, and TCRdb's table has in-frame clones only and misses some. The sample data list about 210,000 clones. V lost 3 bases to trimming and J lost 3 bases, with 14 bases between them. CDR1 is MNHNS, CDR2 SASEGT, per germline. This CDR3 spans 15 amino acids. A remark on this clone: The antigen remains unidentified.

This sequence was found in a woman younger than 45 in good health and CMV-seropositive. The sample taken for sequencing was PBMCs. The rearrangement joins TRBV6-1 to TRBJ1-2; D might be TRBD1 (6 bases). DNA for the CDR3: TGTGCCAGCAGTGAGGCCGTAACAGGGTACTATGGCTACACCTTC. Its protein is CASSEAVTGYYGYTF.